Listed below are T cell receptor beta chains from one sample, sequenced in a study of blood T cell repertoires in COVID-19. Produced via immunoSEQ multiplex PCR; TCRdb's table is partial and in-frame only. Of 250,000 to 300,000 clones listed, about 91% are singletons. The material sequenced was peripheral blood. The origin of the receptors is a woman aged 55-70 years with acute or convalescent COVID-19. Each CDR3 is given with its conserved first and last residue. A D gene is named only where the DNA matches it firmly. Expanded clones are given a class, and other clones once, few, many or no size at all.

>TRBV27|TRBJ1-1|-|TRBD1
TGTGCCAGCAGTTTATGGGGAAGACAGGGGCATGAAGCTTTCTTT
CASSLWGRQGHEAFF
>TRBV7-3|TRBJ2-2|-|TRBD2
TGTGCCAGCAGCTTACATTCTAGCGGGCCCGCGAACACCGGGGAGCTGTTTTTT
CASSLHSSGPANTGELFF
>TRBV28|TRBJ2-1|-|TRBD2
TGTGCCAGCCTCACGGGACTAGCGGGCGATGAGCAGTTCTTC
CASLTGLAGDEQFF
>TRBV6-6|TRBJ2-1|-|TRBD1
TGTGCCAGCAGTCTCCGGGACAGGGGAGATCGTAGGTACAATGAGCAGTTCTTC
CASSLRDRGDRRYNEQFF
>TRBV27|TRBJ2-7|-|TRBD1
TGTGCCAGCAGTCCCGGGACAGGGTTTAAGGACGAGCAGTACTTC
CASSPGTGFKDEQYF
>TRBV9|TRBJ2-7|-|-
TGTGCCAGCAGCGTTTCGGGGATTGGGGTCTACGAGCAGTACTTC
CASSVSGIGVYEQYF
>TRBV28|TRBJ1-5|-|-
TGTGCCAGCAGTCTCTATAGCAATCAGCCCCAGCATTTT
CASSLYSNQPQHF
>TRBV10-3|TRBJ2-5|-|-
TGTGCCATCAGCTGGGGGACACAAGAGACCCAGTACTTC
CAISWGTQETQYF
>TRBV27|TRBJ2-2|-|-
TGTGCCAGCAGTTTAGCCGGGAGTGGAACCGGGGAGCTGTTTTTT
CASSLAGSGTGELFF
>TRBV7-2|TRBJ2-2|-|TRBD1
TGTGCCAGCAGCCAGGGACAGGGCACCGGGGAGCTGTTTTTT
CASSQGQGTGELFF
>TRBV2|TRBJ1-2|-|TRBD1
TGTGCCAGCAGTGAAGCGATAGGGGGCGCCGCCTTC
CASSEAIGGAAF
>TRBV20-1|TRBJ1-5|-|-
TGCAGTGCTAGTCGGGCCAGGGGAAGCAATCAGCCCCAGCATTTT
CSASRARGSNQPQHF
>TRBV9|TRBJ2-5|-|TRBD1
TGTGCCAGCAGCCCCGATGGACAGGTCCGATCAGAGACCCAGTACTTC
CASSPDGQVRSETQYF
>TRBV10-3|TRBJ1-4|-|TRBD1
TGTGCCATCAGTGAGTCGACAGGGAGTTATGAAAAACTGTTTTTT
CAISESTGSYEKLFF
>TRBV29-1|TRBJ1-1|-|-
TGCAGCGTTGACAGGTCTCCCATGAACACTGAAGCTTTCTTT
CSVDRSPMNTEAFF
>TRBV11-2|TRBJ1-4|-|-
TGTGCCAGCAGCTTAGGACACTCAACTAATGAAAAACTGTTTTTT
CASSLGHSTNEKLFF
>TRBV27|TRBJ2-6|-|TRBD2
TGTGCCAGCAGACCGGGGGGGGGATGGGCTGGGGCCAACGTCCTGACTTTC
CASRPGGGWAGANVLTF
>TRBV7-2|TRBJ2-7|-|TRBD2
TGTGCCAGCAGCGAGTCCGGGACTAGCGGGGGGACCTACGAGCAGTACTTC
CASSESGTSGGTYEQYF
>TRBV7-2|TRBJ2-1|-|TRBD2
TGTGCCAGCAGCCTGGGACTAGCGGGAGAGATGTTCTTC
CASSLGLAGEMFF
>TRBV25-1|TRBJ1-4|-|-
TGTGCCAGCAGCGATACAGGGACATCTGAAAAACTGTTTTTT
CASSDTGTSEKLFF
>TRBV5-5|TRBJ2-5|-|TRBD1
TGTGCCAGCAGCTCTATTGACAGGGTACGCGAGACCCAGTACTTC
CASSSIDRVRETQYF
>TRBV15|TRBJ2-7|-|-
TGTGCCACCAGCAGAGCTTATGGGGCTCACTACGAGCAGTACTTC
CATSRAYGAHYEQYF
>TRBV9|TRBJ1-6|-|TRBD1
TGTGCCAGCAGCATCCCGGGACAGGGGAATTCACCCCTCCACTTT
CASSIPGQGNSPLHF
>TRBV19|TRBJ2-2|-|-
TGTGCCAGTACCCCCTGGCGGCTAGAGACCGGGGAGCTGTTTTTT
CASTPWRLETGELFF
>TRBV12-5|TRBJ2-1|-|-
TGTGCTAGTGGTTTGGTTGGGGGGGCCTCCTACAATGAGCAGTTCTTC
CASGLVGGASYNEQFF
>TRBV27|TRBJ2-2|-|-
TGTGCAGCGAGCCCCGGGTGGACTTTGAACACCGGGGAGCTGTTTTTT
CAASPGWTLNTGELFF
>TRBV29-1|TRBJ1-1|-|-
TGCAGCGTGCGCGACCGGGACACTGAAGCTTTCTTT
CSVRDRDTEAFF
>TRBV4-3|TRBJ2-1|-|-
TGCGCCAGCAGCCAAGAAGGAGGGGGGGGTCTCTACAATGAGCAGTTCTTC
CASSQEGGGGLYNEQFF
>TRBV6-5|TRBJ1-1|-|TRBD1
TGTGCCAGTTCGGGACAGGGGTTGGGAGAAGCTTTCTTT
CASSGQGLGEAFF
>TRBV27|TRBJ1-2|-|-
TGTGCCAGCTCTCCCGGGGGGAGCGTCTATGGCTACACCTTC
CASSPGGSVYGYTF
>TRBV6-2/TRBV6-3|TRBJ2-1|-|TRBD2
TGTGCCAGCAGTTTTCCGGGACTAGCGGGGGGCTCCTACAATGAGCAGTTCTTC
CASSFPGLAGGSYNEQFF
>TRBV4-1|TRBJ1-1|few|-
TGCGCCAGCAGCCAAGGGGTAGCGAACACTGAAGCTTTCTTT
CASSQGVANTEAFF
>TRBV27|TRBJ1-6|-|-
TGTGCCAGCGCCCCCCTAAGCGGGCGGGGGGGTGGATCACCCCTCCACTTT
CASAPLSGRGGGSPLHF
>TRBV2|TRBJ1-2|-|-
TGTGCCAGCAGTGAGTGGGCGGACTTCTATGGCTACACCTTC
CASSEWADFYGYTF
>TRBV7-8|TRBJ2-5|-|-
TGTGCCAGCAGCTTAGCCGACACTCGGACCCAGTACTTC
CASSLADTRTQYF
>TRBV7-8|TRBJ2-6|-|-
TGTGCCAGCAGACCCCGGGGCTCTGGGGCCAACGTCCTGACTTTC
CASRPRGSGANVLTF
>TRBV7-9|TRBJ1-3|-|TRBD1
TGTGCCAGCAGCTTCGAAGTTTGGGGACAGGGGAGGTCTGGAAACACCATATATTTT
CASSFEVWGQGRSGNTIYF
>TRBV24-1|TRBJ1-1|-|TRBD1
TGTGCCACCTCTAGATCGGACAGGGATCTAGGGGGAGCTTTCTTT
CATSRSDRDLGGAFF
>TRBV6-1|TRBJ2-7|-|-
TGTGCCAGCAGTGAAAGCGGCGGGGTAGTTTACGAGCAGTACTTC
CASSESGGVVYEQYF
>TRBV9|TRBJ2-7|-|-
TGTGCCAGCAGCGTATCTCCCGCTGGGGGCTATCCCTACGAGCAGTACTTC
CASSVSPAGGYPYEQYF
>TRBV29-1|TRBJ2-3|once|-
TGCAGCGCTCAAAAGAATACAGGGCCAGATACGCAGTATTTT
CSAQKNTGPDTQYF
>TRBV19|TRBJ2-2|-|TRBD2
TGTGCCAGTAGTCCCCCCCCCGGGACTAAGGGTTGGAGCACCGGGGAGCTGTTTTTT
CASSPPPGTKGWSTGELFF
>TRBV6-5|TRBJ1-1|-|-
TGTGCCAGCAGCGCTTTGGGGGGGAGAGCTTTCTTT
CASSALGGRAFF
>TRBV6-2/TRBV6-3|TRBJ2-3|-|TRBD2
TGTGCCAGCAGTCCGAGGACTAGCGAAAGCACAGATACGCAGTATTTT
CASSPRTSESTDTQYF
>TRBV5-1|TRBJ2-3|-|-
TGCGCCAGCAGCTTGGCAGGTTACGGGAATACGCAGTATTTT
CASSLAGYGNTQYF
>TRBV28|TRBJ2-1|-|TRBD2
TGTGCCAGCATAGGACTAGCGGGAGGTAATGAGCAGTTCTTC
CASIGLAGGNEQFF
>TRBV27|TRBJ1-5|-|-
TGTGCCAGCAGAATCCACAGGTTCGGTCAGCCCCAGCATTTT
CASRIHRFGQPQHF
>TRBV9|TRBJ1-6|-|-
TGTGCCAGCAGCGTAGCAGGGGTGGATTCACCCCTCCACTTT
CASSVAGVDSPLHF
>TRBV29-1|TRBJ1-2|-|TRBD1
TGCAGCGTCCAGGGGGGAAGAGGCTACACCTTC
CSVQGGRGYTF
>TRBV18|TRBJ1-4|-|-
TGTGCCAGCTCACCACGACAGGAAAATGAAAAACTGTTTTTT
CASSPRQENEKLFF
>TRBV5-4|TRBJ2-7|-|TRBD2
TGTGCCAGCAGCTCGCAAGCGGGAGGGATTTACGAGCAGTACTTC
CASSSQAGGIYEQYF
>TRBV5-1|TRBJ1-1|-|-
TGCGCCAGCAGCTTGGGTAGCAGAATAAACACTGAAGCTTTCTTT
CASSLGSRINTEAFF
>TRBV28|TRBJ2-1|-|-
TGTGCCAGCAGTTTCTTTGAGCGCCGCCAGGGGCAGTTCTTC
CASSFFERRQGQFF
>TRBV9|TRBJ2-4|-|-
TGTGCCAGCAGCGTAGAGGATAGCGGCCAAAACATTCAGTACTTC
CASSVEDSGQNIQYF
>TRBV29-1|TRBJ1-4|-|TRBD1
TGCAGCGTTGACCAGGGGGTGGGAAAACTGTTTTTT
CSVDQGVGKLFF
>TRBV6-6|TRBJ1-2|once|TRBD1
TGTGCCAGCAGTTCTCGACAGGGCGACGGCTACACCTTC
CASSSRQGDGYTF
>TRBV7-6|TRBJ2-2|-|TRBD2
TGTGCCAGCAGCCCAGCGGGAGGGGATACCGGGGAGCTGTTTTTT
CASSPAGGDTGELFF
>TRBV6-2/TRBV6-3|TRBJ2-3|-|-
TGTGCCAGCAGCCTAACTAGGAGCACAGATACGCAGTATTTT
CASSLTRSTDTQYF
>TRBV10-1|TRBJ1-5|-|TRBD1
TGCGCCAGCACCTTTTCCTCGACAGGGGTGGACCAGCCCCAGCATTTT
CASTFSSTGVDQPQHF